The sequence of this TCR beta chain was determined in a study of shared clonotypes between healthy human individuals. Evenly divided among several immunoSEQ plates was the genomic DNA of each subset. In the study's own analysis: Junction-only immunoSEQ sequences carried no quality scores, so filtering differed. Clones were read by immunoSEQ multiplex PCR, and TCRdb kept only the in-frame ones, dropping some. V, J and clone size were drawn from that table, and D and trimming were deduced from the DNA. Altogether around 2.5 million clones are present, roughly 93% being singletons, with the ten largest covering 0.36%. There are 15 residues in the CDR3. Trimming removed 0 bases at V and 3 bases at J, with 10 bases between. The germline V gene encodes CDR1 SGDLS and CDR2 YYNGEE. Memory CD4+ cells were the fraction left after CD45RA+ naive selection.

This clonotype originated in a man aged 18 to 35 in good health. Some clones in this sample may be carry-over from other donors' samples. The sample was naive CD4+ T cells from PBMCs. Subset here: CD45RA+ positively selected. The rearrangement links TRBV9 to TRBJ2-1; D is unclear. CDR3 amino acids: CASSVDGLGYNEQFF. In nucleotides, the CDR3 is TGTGCCAGCAGCGTAGACGGGTTAGGCTACAATGAGCAGTTCTTC.